This T cell receptor (beta chain) was captured in a study of molecular identifiers for immune sequencing clone quantification. This CDR3 comprises 12 residues. Trimming took 7 bases from V and 1 from J, leaving 11 bases between them. CDR1 is DFQATT, CDR2 SNEGSKA, per germline (reference sequence). Each CDR3 protein gets one entry after TCRdb re-called the PCR reads with MiXCR. The sample records 85,000 to 95,000 distinct CDR3 sequences, 15% to 20% being singletons. In this sample, this clonotype turned up many times. The specimen sequenced was naive CD8+ T cells from blood, with Jurkat cell RNA spiked in. Subset: FACS-sorted CD8+CD4-CCR7+CD45RA+ naive T cells. This clonotype was sampled from a human donor in good health. Some libraries in this study had Jurkat cell RNA spiked in. V is TRBV20-1 and J is TRBJ2-7; no clear D. The CDR3 is CSGATQSYEQYF. In DNA form, the CDR3 reads TGCAGTGGGGCAACACAGTCCTACGAGCAGTACTTC.